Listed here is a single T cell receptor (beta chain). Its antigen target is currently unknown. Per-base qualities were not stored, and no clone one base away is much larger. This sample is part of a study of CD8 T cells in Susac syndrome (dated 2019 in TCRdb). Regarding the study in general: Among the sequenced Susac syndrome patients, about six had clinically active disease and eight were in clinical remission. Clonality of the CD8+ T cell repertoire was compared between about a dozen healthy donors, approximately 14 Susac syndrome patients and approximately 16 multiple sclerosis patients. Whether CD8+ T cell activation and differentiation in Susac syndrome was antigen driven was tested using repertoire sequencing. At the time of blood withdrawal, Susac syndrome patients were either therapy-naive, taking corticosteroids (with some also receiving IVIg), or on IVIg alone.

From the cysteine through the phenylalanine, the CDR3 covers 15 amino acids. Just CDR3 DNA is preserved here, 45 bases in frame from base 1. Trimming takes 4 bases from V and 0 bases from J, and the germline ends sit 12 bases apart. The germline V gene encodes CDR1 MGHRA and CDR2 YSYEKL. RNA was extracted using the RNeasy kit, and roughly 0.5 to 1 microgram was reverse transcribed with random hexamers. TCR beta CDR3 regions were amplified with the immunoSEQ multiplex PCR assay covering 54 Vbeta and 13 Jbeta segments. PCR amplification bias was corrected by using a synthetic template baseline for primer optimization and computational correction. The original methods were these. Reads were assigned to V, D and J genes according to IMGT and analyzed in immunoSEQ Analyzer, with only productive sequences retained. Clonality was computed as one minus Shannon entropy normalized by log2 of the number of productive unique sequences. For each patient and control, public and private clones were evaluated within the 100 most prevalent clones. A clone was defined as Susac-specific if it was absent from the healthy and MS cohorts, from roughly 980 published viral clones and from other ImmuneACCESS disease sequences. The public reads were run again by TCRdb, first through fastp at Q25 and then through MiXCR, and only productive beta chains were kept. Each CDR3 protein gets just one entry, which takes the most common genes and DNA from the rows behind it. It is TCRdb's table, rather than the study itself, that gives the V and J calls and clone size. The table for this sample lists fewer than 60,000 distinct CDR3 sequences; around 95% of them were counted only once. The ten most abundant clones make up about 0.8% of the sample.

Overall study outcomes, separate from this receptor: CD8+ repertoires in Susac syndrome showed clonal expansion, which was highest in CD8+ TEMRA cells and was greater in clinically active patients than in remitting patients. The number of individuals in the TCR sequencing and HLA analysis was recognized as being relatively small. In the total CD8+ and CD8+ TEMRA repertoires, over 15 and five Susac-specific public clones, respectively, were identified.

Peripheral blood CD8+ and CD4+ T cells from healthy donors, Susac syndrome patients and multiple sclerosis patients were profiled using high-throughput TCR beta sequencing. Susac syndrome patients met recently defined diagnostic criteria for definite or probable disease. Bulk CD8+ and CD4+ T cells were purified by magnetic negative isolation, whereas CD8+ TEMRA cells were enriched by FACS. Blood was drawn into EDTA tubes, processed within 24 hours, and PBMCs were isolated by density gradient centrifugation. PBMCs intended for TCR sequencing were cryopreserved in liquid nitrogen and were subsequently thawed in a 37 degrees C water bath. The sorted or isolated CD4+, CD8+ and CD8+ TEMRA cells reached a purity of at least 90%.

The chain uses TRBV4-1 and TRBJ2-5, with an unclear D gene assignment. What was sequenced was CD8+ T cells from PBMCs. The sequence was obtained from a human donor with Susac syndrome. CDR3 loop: CASSPTIVYQETQYF. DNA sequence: TGCGCCAGCAGCCCAACAATTGTGTACCAAGAGACCCAGTACTTC.